This TCR beta chain was documented in a study of CD8 T cells in ankylosing spondylitis. Study-wide findings and caveats: Prior work had noted some motif variants in reactive arthritis blood and synovial fluid. A TCR beta motif made of about eight highly homologous variants seemed typical of ankylosing spondylitis blood. The study looked at matched synovial fluid samples from ankylosing spondylitis patients. Disease-linked clones were reported to be significantly enriched there. Clones linked to disease, bearing a CD8+ phenotype, were relatively rare in peripheral blood.

CDR1 and CDR2 from the germline V gene are DFQATT and SNEGSKA (reference sequence). V was pared by 5 bases and J by 0 bases, with 11 bases between. The CDR3 runs 13 residues. The authors made TCR beta libraries by quantitative 5'-RACE with molecular barcodes. TCRdb recomputed calls from the 5' RACE reads with MiXCR, one row per CDR3 protein. The repertoire holds about 750,000 distinct CDR3 sequences, with roughly 19% as singletons. This clonotype was detected only a few times. Its antigen is not known. The receptor was isolated from a male donor with ankylosing spondylitis. Material: blood, either unsorted or a sorted T cell fraction (not recorded which). V gene TRBV20-1 combines with J gene TRBJ2-7; D is possibly TRBD1 (6 bases). The CDR3 DNA reads as TGCAGTGCTGGGCAGGGGTTCTCCTACGAGCAGTACTTC. It specifies CSAGQGFSYEQYF.